These 7 T cell receptor beta chains originate from one sample sequenced in a study of shared clonotypes between healthy human individuals. TCRdb keeps only in-frame clones here, not all; method: immunoSEQ multiplex PCR. The data show a few million clones, approximately 93% seen once. Input material: naive CD4+ T cells from PBMCs. Subset noted: CD45RA+ positively selected. The receptors here all came from a man between 18 and 29 years old in good health. Some clones in this sample may be carry-over from other donors' samples.

This clone has only a few counts. The V gene is TRBV28, the J gene TRBJ1-5; TRBD1 might be the D (5 bases). V was clipped by 5 bases and J by 13 bases, with 12 bases between them. Germline CDR1 MDHEN, CDR2 SYDVKM. The CDR3 totals 11 residues. In nucleotides, the CDR3 is TGTGCCAGCAGTGCACCGGGACTACAGCATTTT. Its protein is CASSAPGLQHF.

The genes are TRBV7-9 and TRBJ2-7; maybe TRBD2 (5 bases). Trimming took 6 bases from V and 1 from J, leaving 7 bases between them. The CDR3 sequence is 12 residues long. Germline CDR1 SEHNR, CDR2 FQNEAQ (reference sequence). CDR3 bases: TGTGCCAGCAGACTAGAGTCCTACGAGCAGTACTTC. The encoded protein is CASRLESYEQYF.

The CDR3 bases are TGCGCCAGCAGCGTCGCTCCGGATCAGCCCCAGCATTTT. This sequence encodes CASSVAPDQPQHF. The J gene is TRBJ1-5, the V gene TRBV5-1, with D uncertain. The germline V gene encodes CDR1 SGHRS and CDR2 YFSETQ. V was clipped by 4 bases and J by 5 bases, with 10 bases between them. The CDR3 spans 13 residues.

V usage is TRBV4-1 and J usage is TRBJ2-7, with 7 bases fitting TRBD1. The CDR3 length is 16 residues. Germline V lookup: CDR1 MGHRA, CDR2 YSYEKL. V was clipped by 2 bases and J by 4 bases; unmatched bases: 11. CDR3: CASSQRSGTDSYEQYF. CDR3 in DNA: TGCGCCAGCAGCCAACGATCCGGGACAGACAGTTACGAGCAGTACTTC.

V gene TRBV7-8 combines with J gene TRBJ1-1, with a possible D match to TRBD1 (6 bases). From germline, CDR1 is SGHVS and CDR2 FQNEAQ. The CDR3 has 15 amino acids. V lost 1 base and J lost 5, with 14 bases in between. The CDR3 is CASSLGGRGRTEAFF. The CDR3 region has the DNA TGTGCCAGCAGCTTAGGCGGCAGGGGTAGGACTGAAGCTTTCTTT.

The genes are TRBV5-1 and TRBJ2-7; tentatively, D is TRBD1 or TRBD2 (6 bases each). Trimming cost V 0 bases and J 4 bases, with 14 bases left between them. Germline V gene data show CDR1 as SGHRS and CDR2 as YFSETQ. The CDR3 sequence is 15 residues long. This CDR3 reads CASSLEWGALYEQYF. CDR3 DNA sequence: TGCGCCAGCAGCTTGGAGTGGGGGGCATTGTACGAGCAGTACTTC.

V is TRBV28 and J is TRBJ2-5, with a tentative D call TRBD1 (10 bases). Germline assignment: CDR1 MDHEN and CDR2 SYDVKM. Trimming cost V 7 bases and J 6 bases, with 30 bases left between them. The CDR3 loop spans 18 amino acids. CDR3 bases: TGTGCCAGCACCCCGGGACAGGGGCGCGGTAGCGGGAGAAAGACCCAGTACTTC. This encodes CASTPGQGRGSGRKTQYF.